This record covers a single TCR beta chain. Its antigen is unidentified. Germline V gene data show CDR1 as SGHAT and CDR2 as FQNNGV. The CDR3 loop spans 13 amino acids. This entry belongs to a study of T cells expressing NK-cell markers. Study at large: The authors sequenced eight donors, of whom seven were HCMV-seropositive and one was seronegative. The study's findings and limits: No clear determination of HCMV specificity was made for expanded NKG2C+ T cell clones. In a few donors, dominant clonotypes made up about 28.3-65% of CD3+CD56-NKG2C+ cells. In a handful of donors, dominant NKG2C+ clonotypes were about 1.0-8% of CD8+ T cells.

Each CDR3 protein gets one entry in TCRdb, which reprocessed the 5' RACE reads and gives no DNA. Its table records 150,000 to 200,000 distinct CDR3 sequences. The clonotype comes from a woman between 18 and 69 years old in good health. V and J are TRBV11-2 and TRBJ1-1. What was sequenced was blood T cells: a sorted CD56 or NKG2C T cell subset, CD4+ or CD8+ T cells, or bulk PBMC T cells (not recorded which). CDR3 sequence: CASSPLGYAEAFF.